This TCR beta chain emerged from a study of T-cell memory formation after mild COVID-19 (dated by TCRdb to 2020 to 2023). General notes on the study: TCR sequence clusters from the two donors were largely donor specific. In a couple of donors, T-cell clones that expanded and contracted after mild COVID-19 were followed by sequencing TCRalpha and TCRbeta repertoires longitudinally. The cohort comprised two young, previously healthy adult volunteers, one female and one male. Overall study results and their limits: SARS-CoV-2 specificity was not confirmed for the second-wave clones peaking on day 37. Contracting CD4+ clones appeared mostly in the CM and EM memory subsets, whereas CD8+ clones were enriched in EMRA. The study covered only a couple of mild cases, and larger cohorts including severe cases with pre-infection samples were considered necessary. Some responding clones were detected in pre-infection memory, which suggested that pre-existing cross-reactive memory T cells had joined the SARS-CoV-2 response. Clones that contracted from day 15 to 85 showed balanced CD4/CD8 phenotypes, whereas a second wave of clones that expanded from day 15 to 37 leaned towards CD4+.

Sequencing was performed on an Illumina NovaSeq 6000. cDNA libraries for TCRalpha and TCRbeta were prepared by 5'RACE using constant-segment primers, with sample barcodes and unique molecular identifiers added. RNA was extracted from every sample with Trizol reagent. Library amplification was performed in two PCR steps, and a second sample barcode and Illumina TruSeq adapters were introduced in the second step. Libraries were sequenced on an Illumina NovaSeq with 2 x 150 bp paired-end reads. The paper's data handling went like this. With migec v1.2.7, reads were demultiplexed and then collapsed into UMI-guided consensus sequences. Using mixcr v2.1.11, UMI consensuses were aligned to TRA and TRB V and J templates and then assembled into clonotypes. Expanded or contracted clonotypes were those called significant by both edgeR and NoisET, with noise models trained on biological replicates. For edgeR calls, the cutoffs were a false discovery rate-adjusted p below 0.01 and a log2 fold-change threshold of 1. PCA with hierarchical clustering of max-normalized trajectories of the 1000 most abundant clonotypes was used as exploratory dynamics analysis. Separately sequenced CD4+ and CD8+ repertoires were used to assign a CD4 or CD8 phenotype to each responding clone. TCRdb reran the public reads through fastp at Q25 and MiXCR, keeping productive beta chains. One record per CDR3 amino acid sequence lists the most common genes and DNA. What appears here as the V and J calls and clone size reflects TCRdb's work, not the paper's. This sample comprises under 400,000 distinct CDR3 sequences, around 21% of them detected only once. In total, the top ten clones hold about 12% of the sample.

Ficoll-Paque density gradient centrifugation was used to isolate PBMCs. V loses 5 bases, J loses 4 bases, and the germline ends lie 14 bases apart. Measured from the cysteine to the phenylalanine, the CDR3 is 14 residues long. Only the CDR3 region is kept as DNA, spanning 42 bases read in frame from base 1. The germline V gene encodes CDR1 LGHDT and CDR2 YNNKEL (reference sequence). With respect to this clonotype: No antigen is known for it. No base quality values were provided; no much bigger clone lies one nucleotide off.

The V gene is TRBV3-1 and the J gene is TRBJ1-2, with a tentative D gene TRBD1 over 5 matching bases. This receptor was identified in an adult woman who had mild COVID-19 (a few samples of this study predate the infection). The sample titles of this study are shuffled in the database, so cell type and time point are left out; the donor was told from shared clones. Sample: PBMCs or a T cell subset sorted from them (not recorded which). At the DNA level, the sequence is TGTGCCAGCAGCACTACGACAGCTGTCTATGGCTACACCTTC. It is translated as CASSTTTAVYGYTF.